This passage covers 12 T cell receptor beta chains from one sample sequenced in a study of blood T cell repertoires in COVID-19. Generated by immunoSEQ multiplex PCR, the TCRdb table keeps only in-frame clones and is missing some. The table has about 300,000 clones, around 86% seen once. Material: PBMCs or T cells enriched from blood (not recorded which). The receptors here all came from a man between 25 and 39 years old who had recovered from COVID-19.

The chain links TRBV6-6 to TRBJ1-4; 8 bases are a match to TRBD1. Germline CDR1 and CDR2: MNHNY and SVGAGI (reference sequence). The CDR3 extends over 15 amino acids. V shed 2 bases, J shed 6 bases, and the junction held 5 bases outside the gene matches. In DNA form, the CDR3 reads TGTGCCAGCAGTTACCCGGACAGGGTAGATGAAAAACTGTTTTTT. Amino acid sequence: CASSYPDRVDEKLFF.

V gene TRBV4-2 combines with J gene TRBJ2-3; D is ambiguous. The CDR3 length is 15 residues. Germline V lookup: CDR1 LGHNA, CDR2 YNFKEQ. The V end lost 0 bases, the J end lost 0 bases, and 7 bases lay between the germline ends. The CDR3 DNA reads TGTGCCAGCAGCCAAGAGTTCGGGAGCACAGATACGCAGTATTTT. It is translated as CASSQEFGSTDTQYF.

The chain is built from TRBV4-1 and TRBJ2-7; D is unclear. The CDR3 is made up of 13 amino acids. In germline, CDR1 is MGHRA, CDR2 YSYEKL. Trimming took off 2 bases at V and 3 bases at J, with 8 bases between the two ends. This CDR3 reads CASSQLENYEQYF. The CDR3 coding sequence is TGCGCCAGCAGCCAACTCGAGAACTACGAGCAGTACTTC.

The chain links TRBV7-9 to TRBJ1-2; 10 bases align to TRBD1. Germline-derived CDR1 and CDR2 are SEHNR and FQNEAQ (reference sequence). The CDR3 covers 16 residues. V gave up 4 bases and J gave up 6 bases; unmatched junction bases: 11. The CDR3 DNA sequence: TGTGCCAGCAGCTCGTCTGGGACAGGGGAGGTAGATGGCTACACCTTC. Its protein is CASSSSGTGEVDGYTF.

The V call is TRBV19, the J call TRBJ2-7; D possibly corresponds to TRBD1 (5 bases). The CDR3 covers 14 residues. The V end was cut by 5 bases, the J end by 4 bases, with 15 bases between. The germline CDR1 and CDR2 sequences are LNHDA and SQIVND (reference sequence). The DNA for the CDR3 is TGTGCCAGTAGTTTCGGGTTAGGGGATTACGAGCAGTACTTC. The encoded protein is CASSFGLGDYEQYF.

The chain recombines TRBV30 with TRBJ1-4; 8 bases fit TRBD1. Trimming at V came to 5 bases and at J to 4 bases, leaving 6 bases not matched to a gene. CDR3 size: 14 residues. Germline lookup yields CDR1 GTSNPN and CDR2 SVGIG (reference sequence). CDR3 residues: CAWETGEGNEKLFF. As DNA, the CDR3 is TGTGCCTGGGAGACAGGGGAGGGTAATGAAAAACTGTTTTTT.

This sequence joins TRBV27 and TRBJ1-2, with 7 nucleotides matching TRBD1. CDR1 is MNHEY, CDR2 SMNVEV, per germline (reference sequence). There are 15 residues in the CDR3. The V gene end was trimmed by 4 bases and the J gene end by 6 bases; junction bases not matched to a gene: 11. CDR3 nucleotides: TGTGCCAGCAGTTCGTCGACAGGGAAAAGCGATGGCTACACCTTC. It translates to CASSSSTGKSDGYTF.

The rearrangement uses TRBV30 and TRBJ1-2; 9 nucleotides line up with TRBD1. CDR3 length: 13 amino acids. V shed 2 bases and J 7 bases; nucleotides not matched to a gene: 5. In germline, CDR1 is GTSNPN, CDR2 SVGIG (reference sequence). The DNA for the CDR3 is TGTGCCTGGAGTATTACAGGGGGCTTTGGCTACACCTTC. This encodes CAWSITGGFGYTF. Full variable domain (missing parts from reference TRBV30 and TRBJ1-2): SQTIHQWPATLVQPVGSPLSLECTVEGTSNPNLYWYRQAAGRGLQLLFYSVGIGQISSEVPQNLSASRPQDRQFILSSKKLLLSDSGFYLCAWSITGGFGYTFGSGTRLTVV.

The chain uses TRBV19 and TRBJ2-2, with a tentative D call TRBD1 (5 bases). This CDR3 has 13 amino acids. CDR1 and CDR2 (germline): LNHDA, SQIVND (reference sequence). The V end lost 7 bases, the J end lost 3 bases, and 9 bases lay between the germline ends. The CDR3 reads CASKTEDTGELFF. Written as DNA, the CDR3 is TGTGCCAGTAAGACAGAAGACACCGGGGAGCTGTTTTTT.

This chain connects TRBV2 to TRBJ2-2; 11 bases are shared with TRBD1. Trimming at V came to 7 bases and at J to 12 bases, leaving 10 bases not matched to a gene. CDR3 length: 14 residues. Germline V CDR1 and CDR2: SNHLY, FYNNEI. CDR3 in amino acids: CASTFGTGGWQLFF. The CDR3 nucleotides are TGTGCCAGCACTTTCGGGACAGGGGGTTGGCAGCTGTTTTTT. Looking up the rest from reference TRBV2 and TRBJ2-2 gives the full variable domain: EPEVTQTPSHQVTQMGQEVILRCVPISNHLYFYWYRQILGQKVEFLVSFYNNEISEKSEIFDDQFSVERPDGSNFTLKIRSTKLEDSAMYFCASTFGTGGWQLFFGEGSRLTVL.

CDR3 sequence: CAWSVSRLINEKLFF. The CDR3 DNA reads as TGTGCCTGGAGTGTAAGCCGCCTCATTAATGAAAAACTGTTTTTT. The J gene is TRBJ1-4, the V gene TRBV30; D is ambiguous. Trimming removed 0 bases at V and 4 bases at J, with 12 bases between. This CDR3 contains 15 residues. CDR1 is GTSNPN and CDR2 is SVGIG in the germline V gene (reference sequence). The whole variable domain, remainder taken from reference TRBV30 and TRBJ1-4, is SQTIHQWPATLVQPVGSPLSLECTVEGTSNPNLYWYRQAAGRGLQLLFYSVGIGQISSEVPQNLSASRPQDRQFILSSKKLLLSDSGFYLCAWSVSRLINEKLFFGSGTQLSVL.

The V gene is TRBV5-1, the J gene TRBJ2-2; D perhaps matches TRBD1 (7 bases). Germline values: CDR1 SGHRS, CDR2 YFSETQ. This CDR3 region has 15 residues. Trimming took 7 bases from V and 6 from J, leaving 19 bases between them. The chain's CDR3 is CASAKEGAHPGELFF. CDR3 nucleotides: TGCGCCAGCGCCAAGGAGGGGGCGCATCCCGGGGAGCTGTTTTTT.